Given below is one TCR beta chain in context. The antigen is unknown. The sample originates from a study of yellow fever vaccine responses in identical twins. Findings and limits, study-wide: Twins reportedly had a vaccine T cell response that seemed partly convergent, partly personalized.

This CDR3 is 13 amino acids long. Germline V gene sequence: CDR1 MRHNA, CDR2 SNTAGT. V was pared by 3 bases and J by 1 base, with 3 bases between. TCRdb used MiXCR to reprocess the RT-PCR reads, holding one entry per CDR3 protein. This sample has roughly 1,600 distinct CDR3 sequences, with roughly nine tenths found just once. This sequence originates from a woman younger than 30 who received the yellow fever vaccine. The chain couples TRBV6-4 to TRBJ2-2, with unresolved D. The sequences come from T cells from blood (PBMCs), unsorted or a sorted subset (not recorded which), collected before or after yellow fever vaccination (not recorded which). The CDR3 sequence: CASSEGNTGELFF. The CDR3 DNA follows: TGTGCCAGCAGTGAAGGGAACACCGGGGAGCTGTTTTTT.